This T cell receptor beta chain stems from a study of blood T cell repertoires in COVID-19. Study as a whole: Sample material is recorded as cDNA or gDNA derived from T cells, B-cell-depleted T cells, or PBMCs.

As handled by the study authors: Nucleated cell number was recorded as an estimate derived from reference gene primer amplification. Clones were sequenced by immunoSEQ multiplex PCR, and TCRdb holds only the in-frame ones, with some missing. That table supplies the V and J calls and clone size; D and trimming were determined from the DNA. The table shows around 150,000 clones, with roughly 84% occurring only once. J gave up 7 bases and V 5 bases, and 5 bases lay outside the gene matches. The CDR3 is 14 residues long. Germline V lookup: CDR1 LNHDA, CDR2 SQIVND (reference sequence). All enrollees were about 18 to 95 years old and from roughly 26 US areas. What the recovered Cohort 3 donors had was two negative PCRs, clearance, or symptom resolution.

The sample comprised PBMCs or T cells enriched from blood (not recorded which). The chain is built from TRBV19 and TRBJ1-5; 10 bases line up with TRBD1. The TCR sequence derives from a woman aged 60 to 75 who had recovered from COVID-19. The CDR3 reads CASSRDRGTQPQHF. The CDR3 DNA is TGTGCCAGTAGTCGGGACAGGGGCACCCAGCCCCAGCATTTT. Drawing the rest from reference TRBV19 and TRBJ1-5, the complete variable domain is DGGITQSPKYLFRKEGQNVTLSCEQNLNHDAMYWYRQDPGQGLRLIYYSQIVNDFQKGDIAEGYSVSREKKESFPLTVTSAQKNPTAFYLCASSRDRGTQPQHFGDGTRLSIL.